This T cell receptor beta chain is from a study of blood T cells in healthy people across ages (dated by TCRdb to 2013 to 2016). Regarding the complete study: Template switching captured roughly one uniquely barcoded TCR beta cDNA molecule per two T cells in model experiments. Using deep sequencing normalized with unique cDNA molecular identifiers, the study measured how TCR beta repertoire diversity changes with age. Donors were grouped into four age groups: young (average approximately 15 years), middle-aged (39), aged (about 60) and long-lived (approximately 75). To avoid experimental bias, donors of different ages were distributed randomly across sequencing lanes. The study analyzed two additional independent replicas of 1 million unique cDNA reads from the same blood draw for two donors, one aged 18 to 29 and one aged 80 or older.

The 39 donors, aged roughly 6 to 90 years, were systemically healthy Caucasian individuals from Russia. Ten milliliters of peripheral blood were drawn from each donor into EDTA-treated Vacutainer tubes. PBMCs were isolated by Ficoll-Paque density-gradient centrifugation, with at least 7 million obtained per sample. Trizol reagent was used to extract total RNA from the PBMCs, yielding at least 5 micrograms per sample. For every donor, an aliquot of PBMCs went through flow cytometry to measure the percentages of naive CD45RAhigh/CD27high T cells. In the germline V gene, CDR1 corresponds to SGHTA and CDR2 to FQGNSA. Counted from cysteine to phenylalanine, this CDR3 has 13 amino acids. Only the CDR3 portion is preserved as DNA: 39 bases, with reading frame beginning at the first base. The junction shows trimming of 1 base on V and 6 bases on J, plus 9 bases between the germline ends. Study-level results and caveats: The CMV infection status of donors was not known, potentially confounding age-related changes in expanded clonotypes. Compared with the aged group, the long-lived group had more naive CD4+ T cells, fewer expanded clones and increased TCR diversity, suggesting age selection. Because profiling used bulk unsorted PBMCs, naive and antigen-experienced compartments could not be compared conclusively. Estimates of total diversity based on one million sequenced T cells were regarded as lower bounds and as underestimates. As age increased, observed TCR beta diversity per million T cells dropped in a roughly linear way, and a significant reduction was already evident by age 40. A strong correlation was found between observed TCR beta diversity and the percentage of naive T cells measured by flow cytometry.

The table lists this clonotype with many counts. The target of this receptor is not known. Qualities for individual bases were not recorded, and no much larger clone is one base off. The library was obtained by 5' RACE. Sequenced on an Illumina HiSeq 2500. The second PCR ran for about 6 to 12 cycles and used a J-beta primer mix along with a sample-barcoded 5' primer. Each TCR beta cDNA molecule received a unique molecular identifier from a template-switch 5' adaptor carrying 12 random nucleotides. At least 3 million CDR3-containing paired-end reads were obtained from each sample. First-strand cDNA synthesis was performed from all RNA using the Mint cDNA synthesis kit, with priming by a TRBC-specific oligonucleotide. Following uracil-DNA glycosylase treatment, a first 18-cycle PCR with universal primers M1SS and BC2_uni_R was performed on all cDNA. Under the source paper's analysis protocol: For normalization, 1 million high-quality reads were randomly selected from each sample, with every read carrying a distinct molecular identifier. Reads with shared molecular identifiers were discarded instead of being binned into consensus sequences. MiTCR, with a Q25 quality threshold and the strictest error-elimination algorithm, was used for CDR3 identification, clonotype clustering and error correction. A nonparametric unseen species model with Euler transformation was used to estimate lower-bound total TCR beta diversity. TCRdb itself trimmed the public reads at Q25 with fastp, ran MiXCR and retained productive beta chains. CDR3 protein duplicates are merged, each entry listing the most common genes and DNA. For this entry, the V and J calls and clone size follow TCRdb and not the study's own pipeline. This sample holds some 1.6 million distinct CDR3 sequences; around 36% were observed only once. 11% of the sample is held by the ten biggest clonotypes.

Material for sequencing was blood. The chain employs TRBV7-2 and TRBJ2-5; there is no confident call for the D gene. The source is a woman aged 25 to 39 in good health. The CDR3 region reads CASSLEGFKTQYF. The bases are TGTGCCAGCAGCTTAGAGGGATTTAAGACCCAGTACTTC.